These T cell receptor beta chains were read from a single sample in a study of cytomegalovirus exposure and HLA in healthy donors. Measured with immunoSEQ multiplex PCR; TCRdb has only the in-frame clones, and not every one. This sample has about 170,000 clones, with 80% found just once. Sample: PBMCs. These receptors were collected from a male donor in good health and CMV-seronegative. Both conserved end residues are part of each CDR3. A D gene is named only where the DNA matches it firmly. Size values are once, few and many counts, or a class for expanded clones, and some rows have none.

clone_size: -; d_call: TRBD1; j_call: TRBJ1-3; v_call: TRBV2; cdr3_nt: TGTGCCAGCAGTGAACGGACAGGGCGTGGAAACACCATATATTTT; cdr3_aa: CASSERTGRGNTIYF
clone_size: -; d_call: -; j_call: TRBJ2-6; v_call: TRBV5-1; cdr3_nt: TGCGCCAGCAGCCCTCCTGACAGTTATGGGGCCAACGTCCTGACTTTC; cdr3_aa: CASSPPDSYGANVLTF
clone_size: once; d_call: TRBD1; j_call: TRBJ1-2; v_call: TRBV7-2; cdr3_nt: TGTGCCAGCAGCTACGCAGGGGGCGGCTACACCTTC; cdr3_aa: CASSYAGGGYTF
clone_size: once; d_call: TRBD1; j_call: TRBJ1-4; v_call: TRBV5-1; cdr3_nt: TGCGCCAGCAGCTCTCAGGGACAGGGGAATGAAAAACTGTTTTTT; cdr3_aa: CASSSQGQGNEKLFF
clone_size: -; d_call: TRBD1; j_call: TRBJ2-7; v_call: TRBV11-2; cdr3_nt: TGTGCCAGCAGCTCGCGATATAACAGACCGGGACAGGGTAACGAGCAGTACTTC; cdr3_aa: CASSSRYNRPGQGNEQYF
clone_size: -; d_call: TRBD1; j_call: TRBJ2-3; v_call: TRBV5-1; cdr3_nt: TGCGCCAGCAGCTCACCCCAAGGACAGGCTGCAGATACGCAGTATTTT; cdr3_aa: CASSSPQGQAADTQYF
clone_size: -; d_call: -; j_call: TRBJ2-7; v_call: TRBV7-9; cdr3_nt: TGTGCCAGCAGCTTAGTTTCAGGGGTTTACGAGCAGTACTTC; cdr3_aa: CASSLVSGVYEQYF
clone_size: -; d_call: -; j_call: TRBJ2-4; v_call: TRBV29-1; cdr3_nt: TGCAGCGTTGTGTTTATGGGACAAAAGCTAGCCAAAAACATTCAGTACTTC; cdr3_aa: CSVVFMGQKLAKNIQYF
clone_size: few; d_call: -; j_call: TRBJ2-6; v_call: TRBV4-2; cdr3_nt: TGTGCCAGCAGCCAAGATCCCCAGGGCTCTGGGGCCAACGTCCTGACTTTC; cdr3_aa: CASSQDPQGSGANVLTF
clone_size: once; d_call: TRBD2; j_call: TRBJ2-1; v_call: TRBV30; cdr3_nt: TGTGCCCTTCGGCTAGCGGGGGGGCATGGCAAGCAGTTCTTC; cdr3_aa: CALRLAGGHGKQFF
clone_size: -; d_call: -; j_call: TRBJ1-4; v_call: TRBV5-4; cdr3_nt: TGTGCCAGCAGCCGGTCCCCCGGGGGGGATGAAAAACTGTTTTTT; cdr3_aa: CASSRSPGGDEKLFF
clone_size: -; d_call: -; j_call: TRBJ1-1; v_call: TRBV19; cdr3_nt: TGTGCCAGTAGTATTCGGGAGGACACTGAAGCTTTCTTT; cdr3_aa: CASSIREDTEAFF
clone_size: -; d_call: -; j_call: TRBJ1-3; v_call: TRBV5-4; cdr3_nt: TGTGCCAGCAGCTTGGCCGGTGGAAACACCATATATTTT; cdr3_aa: CASSLAGGNTIYF
clone_size: -; d_call: -; j_call: TRBJ1-2; v_call: TRBV5-1; cdr3_nt: TGCGCCAGCAGCTTATTTAACCCAGCCCAGACCGATGGGGGGACCTTC; cdr3_aa: CASSLFNPAQTDGGTF
clone_size: few; d_call: TRBD2; j_call: TRBJ2-5; v_call: TRBV29-1; cdr3_nt: TGCAGCGTGGGTCCTAGCGGGGGGGCGGGGGAGACCCAGTACTTC; cdr3_aa: CSVGPSGGAGETQYF
clone_size: few; d_call: -; j_call: TRBJ1-1; v_call: TRBV18; cdr3_nt: TGTGCCAGCTCACCCCGAACCCCTCCTGCGGGCACTGAAGCTTTCTTT; cdr3_aa: CASSPRTPPAGTEAFF
clone_size: -; d_call: -; j_call: TRBJ2-5; v_call: TRBV19; cdr3_nt: TGTGCCAGTAGTATACGGGGATACCAAGAGACCCAGTACTTC; cdr3_aa: CASSIRGYQETQYF
clone_size: once; d_call: -; j_call: TRBJ2-1; v_call: TRBV7-9; cdr3_nt: TGTGCCAGCAGCTCCGCCCAAGTAGCGACAAAAAATGAGCAGTTCTTC; cdr3_aa: CASSSAQVATKNEQFF